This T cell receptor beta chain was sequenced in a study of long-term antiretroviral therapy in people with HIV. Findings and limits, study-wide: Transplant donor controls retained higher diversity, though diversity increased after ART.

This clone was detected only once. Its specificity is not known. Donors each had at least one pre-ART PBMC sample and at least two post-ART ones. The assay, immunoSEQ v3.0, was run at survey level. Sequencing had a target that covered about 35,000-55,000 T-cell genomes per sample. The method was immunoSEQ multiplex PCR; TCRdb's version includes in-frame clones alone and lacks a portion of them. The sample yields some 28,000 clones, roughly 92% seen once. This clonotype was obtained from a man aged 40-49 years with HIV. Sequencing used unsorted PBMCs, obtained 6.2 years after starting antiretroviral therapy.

As DNA, the CDR3 is TGCGCCAGCAGTGAAAGTAGCAACTATGGCTACACCTTC. Protein sequence: CASSESSNYGYTF. The V and J genes are TRBV10-1 and TRBJ1-2; D remains ambiguous. CDR1 WNHNN and CDR2 SYGVQD come from the germline V gene (reference sequence). The CDR3 runs 13 residues. The ends were cut back, 3 bases at V and 2 bases at J, with 7 bases in the middle.